A single TCR beta chain is shown here with its context. This entry belongs to a study of shared clonotypes between healthy human individuals. Looking at the study overall: Used for every donor were three CD4 naive, three CD4 memory, two CD8 naive and one CD8 memory plate.

A deep-level run was used for the assay. Tens of thousands of T cell genomes, or about 200 ng DNA, went into the sorted-subset replicate PCRs. Repertoires were generated with immunoSEQ multiplex PCR, while TCRdb's copy carries only in-frame clones and drops some. The sample consists of approximately 2,300,000 clones, roughly 92% of them appearing once. The germline gives CDR1 SGHRS, CDR2 YFSETQ. The CDR3 runs to 16 residues. The trim removed 4 bases at V and 3 bases at J, leaving 10 bases unmatched. Sequenced sample: naive CD4+ T cells from PBMCs. Noted subset: CD45RA+ positively selected. This clonotype was sampled from a man between 18 and 29 years old in good health. Some clones in this sample may be carry-over from other donors' samples. The rearrangement links TRBV5-1 to TRBJ2-3, with 8 bases aligning to TRBD2. The CDR3 region has the DNA TGCGCCAGCAGCCGACCGTCGGCGGGAGGAACAGATACGCAGTATTTT. Amino acids: CASSRPSAGGTDTQYF.